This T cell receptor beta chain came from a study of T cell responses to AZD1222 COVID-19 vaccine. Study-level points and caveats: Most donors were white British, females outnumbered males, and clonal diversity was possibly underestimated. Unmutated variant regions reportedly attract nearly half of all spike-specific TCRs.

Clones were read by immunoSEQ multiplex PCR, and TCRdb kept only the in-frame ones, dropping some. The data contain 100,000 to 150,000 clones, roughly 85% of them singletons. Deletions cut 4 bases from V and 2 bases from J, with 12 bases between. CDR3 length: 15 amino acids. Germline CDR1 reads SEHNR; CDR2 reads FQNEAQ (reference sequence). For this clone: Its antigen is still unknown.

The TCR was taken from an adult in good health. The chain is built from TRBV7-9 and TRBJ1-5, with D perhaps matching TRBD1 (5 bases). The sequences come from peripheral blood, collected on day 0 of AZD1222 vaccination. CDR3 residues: CASSYGLGGNQPQHF. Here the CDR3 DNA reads TGTGCCAGCAGCTACGGTTTGGGGGGCAATCAGCCCCAGCATTTT.